This TCR beta chain stems from a study of brain T cells in children with intractable seizures. General observations from the study: Pre-surgery blood may have been undersampled, hiding some clones. HCMV serostatus was not known, and viral specificity came from CDR3 similarity only.

Produced via immunoSEQ multiplex PCR; TCRdb's table is partial and in-frame only. The repertoire holds tens of thousands of clones, around 90% seen once, with about 6% in the top ten. The V and J ends lost 4 bases and 8 bases, in that order; junction bases with no gene match: 13. This CDR3 is built from 15 residues. In germline, CDR1 is SGHAT, CDR2 FQNNGV. Surgery cases with the highest brain T cell transcript signatures were chosen for sequencing. Patients received at least one anti-epileptic drug before surgery. About this clone itself: Its antigen is as yet unknown.

This clonotype was sampled from a girl aged 2-10 years with tuberous sclerosis and intractable seizures. This sequence joins TRBV11-2 and TRBJ1-2; 7 bases match TRBD1. The sample here was peripheral blood, taken at surgery. For the CDR3, the DNA is TGTGCCAGCAGCTCTCCCCGGGGCAGGGGACAGGGCTACACCTTC. Protein product: CASSSPRGRGQGYTF.